These 5 T cell receptor beta chains came from one sample sequenced in a study of blood T cells in healthy people across ages. Combining a sample-barcoded 5' primer with a J-beta primer mix, a second PCR ran for roughly 7 to 12 cycles. TCRdb re-analysed the 5' RACE reads in MiXCR, keeping a single row per CDR3 protein. Among fewer than 2 million distinct CDR3 sequences, more than 35% were seen once, and the ten largest hold about 21%. The sample consisted of blood. These receptors were taken from a human donor in good health.

The chain combines TRBV7-3 with TRBJ2-3, with D possibly TRBD2 on 7 matching bases. The CDR3 length is 17 residues. Deletions cut 2 bases from V and 4 bases from J, with 19 bases between. Germline values: CDR1 SGHTA, CDR2 FQGTGA. CDR3 coding DNA: TGTGCCAGCAGCTTACTTCCTAGCGCGGGGGCTGCAGATACGCAGTATTTT. The encoded protein is CASSLLPSAGAADTQYF.

In regard to this clonotype: This could be a read error, since a much larger clone is one nucleotide away. This chain connects TRBV7-8 to TRBJ2-6; D is perhaps TRBD1 (5 bases). This CDR3 is built from 15 residues. Germline V gene data show CDR1 as SGHVS and CDR2 as FQNEAQ. The CDR3 loop is CASSSRRTGANVRTF. The CDR3 DNA reads TGTGCCAGCAGCTCCAGGCGTACTGGGGCCAACGTCCGGACTTTC.

This clonotype has at least ten counts. The chain uses TRBV29-1 and TRBJ1-2; 10 bases map to TRBD1. This CDR3 is built from 14 residues. Looked up from germline, CDR1 is SQVTM and CDR2 is ANQGSEA. Trimming removed 6 bases from V and 1 base from J; junction bases left unmatched: 5. The DNA of the CDR3 is TGCAGCGTCGCGACAGGGGGCGGTAACTATGGCTACACCTTC. Protein sequence: CSVATGGGNYGYTF.

This clonotype has a handful of counts. The chain combines TRBV7-2 with TRBJ1-2; no clear D. Trimming left V 0 bases short and J 0 bases short, with 11 bases between. The germline V gene has CDR1 SGHTA and CDR2 FQGNSA. This CDR3 comprises 16 residues. The CDR3 DNA follows: TGTGCCAGCAGCTTAGCAGGGAAACCCTCTAACTATGGCTACACCTTC. Its translation: CASSLAGKPSNYGYTF.

The CDR3: CASSLEVVNNRARRGYTF. The CDR3 DNA reads TGTGCCAGCAGCCTAGAGGTGGTTAATAACAGGGCCCGACGTGGCTACACCTTC. This sequence joins TRBV7-2 and TRBJ1-2, with a tentative D call TRBD1 (6 bases). CDR3 length equals 18 residues. Germline values: CDR1 SGHTA, CDR2 FQGNSA. V was shortened by 5 bases and J by 7 bases, with 29 bases between the two germline ends.